The 21 T cell receptor beta chains in this list originate from one sample, sequenced in a study of OX40 agonist ivuxolimab in advanced cancers. The library was generated by the immunoSEQ multiplex PCR assay. TCRdb's version of the immuneACCESS table is confined to in-frame rearrangements and falls short of the full clone set. An unresolved V gene accounts for under half of the shortfall where checked; the remainder is of unknown origin. For this sample the table gives 60,000 or so clones, of which about 94% were detected only once. The ten largest clones take up roughly a fifth of the sample. Specimen: CD4+ or CD8+ T cells sorted from blood, collected in a trial of the OX40 agonist ivuxolimab. The receptors were sampled from an adult with an advanced solid tumor such as melanoma, head and neck, liver or kidney cancer.

On this clone: The same CDR3 arises from other DNA sequences in this sample as well. The chain is built from TRBV19 and TRBJ1-1; D uncertain. Trimming removed 3 bases from V and 1 base from J, with 9 bases in between. The V gene's germline CDR1 is LNHDA and CDR2 SQIVND (reference sequence). The CDR3 runs to 14 residues. The CDR3 nucleotides read TGTGCCAGTAGTATGGGCCAGGCGAACACTGAAGCTTTCTTT. Encoded protein: CASSMGQANTEAFF.

The chain has TRBV30 and TRBJ2-3; TRBD1 matches 7 bases. J was trimmed by 1 base and V by 0 bases; bases with no gene match: 1. Germline assignment: CDR1 GTSNPN and CDR2 SVGIG (reference sequence). The CDR3 extends over 14 amino acids. The CDR3 nucleotides read TGTGCCTGGAGTGTAGGGACAGGCACAGATACGCAGTATTTT. Protein: CAWSVGTGTDTQYF. The full variable domain, in which reference TRBV30 and TRBJ2-3 provide the parts outside the CDR3, is SQTIHQWPATLVQPVGSPLSLECTVEGTSNPNLYWYRQAAGRGLQLLFYSVGIGQISSEVPQNLSASRPQDRQFILSSKKLLLSDSGFYLCAWSVGTGTDTQYFGPGTRLTVL.

The chain joins TRBV10-3 to TRBJ1-2; D is uncertain. Trimming pared 3 bases from V and 3 bases from J, leaving 11 bases between. Looked up from germline, CDR1 is ENHRY and CDR2 is SYGVKD. The CDR3 loop spans 14 amino acids. CDR3 protein: CAISDPPPDYGYTF. CDR3 DNA sequence: TGTGCCATCAGTGACCCTCCGCCCGACTATGGCTACACCTTC.

V is TRBV19 and J is TRBJ2-7; the D is unclear. Trimming stripped 5 bases from V and 1 base from J, with 18 bases between. Looked up from germline, CDR1 is LNHDA and CDR2 is SQIVND (reference sequence). This CDR3 region has 16 residues. The CDR3 spells CASSPRPNLLSYEQYF. CDR3 DNA sequence: TGTGCCAGTAGTCCCCGACCGAACCTGCTTTCCTACGAGCAGTACTTC.

The chain has TRBV5-4 and TRBJ2-7; D call uncertain. The CDR3 totals 14 residues. V was trimmed by 4 bases and J by 2 bases, leaving 13 bases between them. In germline, CDR1 is SGHNT, CDR2 YYREEE (reference sequence). The CDR3 nucleotides are TGTGCCAGCAGCGGAACCGGGTCTCCCTACGAGCAGTACTTC. It translates to CASSGTGSPYEQYF.

The chain recombines TRBV5-6 with TRBJ2-3, with D possibly being TRBD2 (7 bases). Deletions cut 3 bases from V and 2 bases from J, with 25 bases between. The CDR3 runs 19 residues. From germline, CDR1 is SGHDT and CDR2 YYEEEE. CDR3: CASSWGGPLVRDSTDTQYF. CDR3 nucleotide sequence: TGTGCCAGCAGCTGGGGGGGCCCCTTGGTTCGGGATTCCACAGATACGCAGTATTTT.

The rearrangement links TRBV18 to TRBJ1-1; 9 nucleotides agree with TRBD1. Looked up from germline, CDR1 is KGHSH and CDR2 is LQKENI. The CDR3 contains 15 residues. The junction had 10 bases not matched to a gene; V was cut back by 3 bases and J by 8 bases. The CDR3 sequence is CASSPKYADRGEAFF. The CDR3 DNA is TGTGCCAGCTCACCGAAGTACGCGGACAGGGGCGAAGCTTTCTTT.

The genes are TRBV21-1 and TRBJ2-1; TRBD2 was called by the table and not checked on the DNA. TRBV21-1 is flagged as a pseudogene. The CDR3 has 15 residues. CDR3 sequence: CASSSRESSYNEQFF. The CDR3 nucleotides read TGTGCCAGCAGCAGCCGGGAAAGCTCCTACAATGAGCAGTTCTTC.

The gene calls are TRBV29-1 and TRBJ2-6; D may be TRBD1 (6 bases). Trimming left V 4 bases short and J 0 bases short, with 25 bases between. The CDR3 is 20 residues long. Germline CDR1 SQVTM, CDR2 ANQGSEA. The chain's CDR3 is CSVVLPTGPQLNSGANVLTF. As DNA, the CDR3 is TGCAGCGTTGTTTTACCGACAGGTCCCCAATTAAACTCTGGGGCCAACGTCCTGACTTTC.

This chain joins TRBV27 and TRBJ2-3; no firm D call. Looked up from germline, CDR1 is MNHEY and CDR2 is SMNVEV (reference sequence). V lost 1 base and J lost 0, with 11 bases in between. The CDR3 extends over 16 amino acids. CDR3 sequence reads: CASSLFGSSSTDTQYF. The CDR3 DNA sequence: TGTGCCAGCAGTTTATTCGGGTCTTCTAGCACAGATACGCAGTATTTT.

In nucleotides, the CDR3 is TGTGCCAGCGAGGGGGCCCGGAGGGAGCAGTTCTTC. This gives the protein CASEGARREQFF. V and J are TRBV7-9 and TRBJ2-1; 7 bases match TRBD1. CDR3 size: 12 residues. In germline, CDR1 is SEHNR, CDR2 FQNEAQ (reference sequence). The V gene end was trimmed by 8 bases and the J gene end by 10 bases; junction bases not matched to a gene: 8.

This chain links TRBV10-3 with TRBJ2-3; D ambiguous. Germline values: CDR1 ENHRY, CDR2 SYGVKD. The length of the CDR3 is 15 residues. V lost 6 bases and J lost 2, with 15 bases in between. The CDR3 reads CAIRLQAGSTDTQYF. The DNA of the CDR3 is TGTGCCATCAGGTTGCAAGCAGGTTCCACAGATACGCAGTATTTT.

The chain has TRBV11-3 and TRBJ1-2, with TRBD1 identical over 12 bases. The CDR3 spans 13 residues. Trimming took 5 bases from V and 8 from J; bases not matched to a gene: 3. Germline CDR1 SGHNT, CDR2 YENEEA. CDR3 in amino acids: CASSQGTGGGYTF. The CDR3 bases are TGTGCCAGCAGCCAAGGGACAGGGGGCGGCTACACCTTC. The variable domain in full, with the rest retrieved from reference TRBV11-3 and TRBJ1-2, is EAGVVQSPRYKIIEKKQPVAFWCNPISGHNTLYWYLQNLGQGPELLIRYENEEAVDDSQLPKDRFSAERLKGVDSTLKIQPAELGDSAVYLCASSQGTGGGYTFGSGTRLTVV.

The chain carries TRBV7-9 and TRBJ2-5, with 10 bases fitting TRBD2. CDR3 length: 14 amino acids. The trim removed 6 bases at V and 5 bases at J, leaving 6 bases unmatched. Germline V gives CDR1 SEHNR, CDR2 FQNEAQ (reference sequence). The CDR3 DNA sequence: TGTGCCAGCAGTCTAGCGGGAGTAAGGGAGACCCAGTACTTC. Translating gives CASSLAGVRETQYF.

The CDR3 nucleotides are TGTGCCAGCAGTTTCCTTCCCTCAGGGCGGGATGAAGCTTTCTTT. Translating it yields CASSFLPSGRDEAFF. The V call is TRBV27, the J call TRBJ1-1; D perhaps matches TRBD1 (5 bases). CDR3 length: 15 amino acids. Germline V CDR1 and CDR2: MNHEY, SMNVEV (reference sequence). V dropped 3 bases and J dropped 7 bases, with 18 bases sitting between them.

This chain uses TRBV5-8 with TRBJ2-2; tentative D call: TRBD1 (6 bases). Germline loops: CDR1 SGHTS, CDR2 YDEGEE. The CDR3 has 15 residues. Trimming took off 0 bases at V and 2 bases at J, with 8 bases between the two ends. The CDR3 DNA sequence: TGTGCCAGCAGCTTGGGGACAGCCAACACCGGGGAGCTGTTTTTT. It translates to CASSLGTANTGELFF.

This rearrangement joins TRBV5-6 to TRBJ1-1; no firm D call. V was shortened by 4 bases and J by 3 bases, with 13 bases between the two germline ends. The CDR3 sequence is 14 residues long. Germline-derived CDR1 and CDR2 are SGHDT and YYEEEE. CDR3 amino acids: CASSHGRGDTEAFF. Here the CDR3 DNA reads TGTGCCAGCAGCCATGGACGGGGAGACACTGAAGCTTTCTTT.

The chain links TRBV9 to TRBJ2-2; 7 nucleotides align to TRBD1. The junction had 11 bases not matched to a gene; V was cut back by 7 bases and J by 2 bases. Germline loops: CDR1 SGDLS, CDR2 YYNGEE. The CDR3 totals 16 residues. CDR3 region: CASSKFGQANTGELFF. In nucleotides, the CDR3 is TGTGCCAGCTCAAAATTCGGACAGGCCAACACCGGGGAGCTGTTTTTT.

This clone has just one count. The CDR3 bases are TGTGCCAGCTCACCCCCCGACAGGGGGCATGGCTACACCTTC. It yields the protein CASSPPDRGHGYTF. The V call is TRBV18, the J call TRBJ1-2; TRBD1 matches 10 bases. The V and J ends lost 3 bases and 6 bases, in that order; junction bases with no gene match: 4. CDR1 is KGHSH, CDR2 LQKENI, per germline. The CDR3 is made up of 14 amino acids.

The chain uses TRBV7-9 and TRBJ1-2, with TRBD1 as a possible D gene (5 bases). Trimming removed 4 bases at V and 1 base at J, with 16 bases between. CDR3 length: 16 residues. Germline assignment: CDR1 SEHNR and CDR2 FQNEAQ (reference sequence). This chain's CDR3 is CASSSPGGTGNYGYTF. The CDR3 nucleotides read TGTGCCAGCAGCTCTCCTGGGGGGACGGGTAACTATGGCTACACCTTC.

The chain uses TRBV13 and TRBJ2-7; the D gene is possibly TRBD2 (5 bases). Trimming shortened V by 6 bases and J by 2 bases, and 17 bases separated the two germline ends. The CDR3 length is 15 residues. The V gene's germline CDR1 is PRHDT and CDR2 FYEKMQ (reference sequence). Here the CDR3 reads CASRRTGISAYEQYF. CDR3 bases: TGTGCCAGCAGACGAACGGGAATTTCGGCCTACGAGCAGTACTTC.